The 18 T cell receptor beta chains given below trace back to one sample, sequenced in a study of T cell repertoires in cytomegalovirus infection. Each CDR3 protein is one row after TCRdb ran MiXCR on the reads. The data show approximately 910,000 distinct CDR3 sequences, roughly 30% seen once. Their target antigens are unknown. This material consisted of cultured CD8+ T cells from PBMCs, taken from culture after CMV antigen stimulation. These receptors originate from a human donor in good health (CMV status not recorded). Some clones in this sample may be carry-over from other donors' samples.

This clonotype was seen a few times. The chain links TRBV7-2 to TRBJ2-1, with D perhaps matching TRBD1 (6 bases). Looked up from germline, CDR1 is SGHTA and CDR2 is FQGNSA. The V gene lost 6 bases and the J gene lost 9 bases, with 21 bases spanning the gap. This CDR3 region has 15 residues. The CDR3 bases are TGTGCCAGCAGTTTCCCTGGGGGACAAGCAGGTGAGCAGTTCTTC. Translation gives CASSFPGGQAGEQFF.

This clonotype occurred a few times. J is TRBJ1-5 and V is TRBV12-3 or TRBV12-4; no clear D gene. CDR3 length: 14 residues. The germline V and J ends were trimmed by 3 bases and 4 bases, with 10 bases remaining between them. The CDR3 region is CASSFWSTNQPQHF. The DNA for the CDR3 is TGTGCCAGCAGTTTTTGGTCGACTAATCAGCCCCAGCATTTT.

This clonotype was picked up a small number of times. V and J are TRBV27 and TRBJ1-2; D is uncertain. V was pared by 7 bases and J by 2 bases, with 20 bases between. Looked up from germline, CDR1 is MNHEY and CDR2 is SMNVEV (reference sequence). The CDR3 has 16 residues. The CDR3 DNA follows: TGTGCCAGCACCCCGATCGGGTCCTCACCAAACTATGGCTACACCTTC. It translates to CASTPIGSSPNYGYTF.

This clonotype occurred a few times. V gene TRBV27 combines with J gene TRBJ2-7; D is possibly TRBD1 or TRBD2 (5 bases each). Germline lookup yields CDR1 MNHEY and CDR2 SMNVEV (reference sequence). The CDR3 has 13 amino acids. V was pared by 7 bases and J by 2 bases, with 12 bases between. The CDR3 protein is CASKSGTPYEQYF. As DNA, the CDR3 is TGTGCCAGCAAGTCGGGGACCCCCTACGAGCAGTACTTC.

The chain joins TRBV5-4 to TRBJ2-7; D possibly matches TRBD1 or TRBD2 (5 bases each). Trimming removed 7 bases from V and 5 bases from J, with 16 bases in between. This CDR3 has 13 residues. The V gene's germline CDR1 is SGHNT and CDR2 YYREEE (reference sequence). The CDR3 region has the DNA TGTGCCAGCGGTGAGGGGATATGGAACGAGCAGTACTTC. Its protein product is CASGEGIWNEQYF.

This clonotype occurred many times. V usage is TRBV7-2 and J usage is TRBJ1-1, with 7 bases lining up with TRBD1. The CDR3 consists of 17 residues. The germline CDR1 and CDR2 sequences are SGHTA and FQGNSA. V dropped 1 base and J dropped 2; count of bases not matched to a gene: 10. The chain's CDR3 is CASSLDRGRGLNTEAFF. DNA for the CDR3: TGTGCCAGCAGCTTAGACAGGGGCCGGGGACTTAACACTGAAGCTTTCTTT.

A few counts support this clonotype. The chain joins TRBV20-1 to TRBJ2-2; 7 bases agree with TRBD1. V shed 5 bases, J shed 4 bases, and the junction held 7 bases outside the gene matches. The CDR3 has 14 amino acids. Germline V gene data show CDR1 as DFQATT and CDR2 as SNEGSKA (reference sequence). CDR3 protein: CSAPRTGFTGELFF. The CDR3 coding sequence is TGCAGTGCTCCTCGGACAGGTTTCACCGGGGAGCTGTTTTTT.

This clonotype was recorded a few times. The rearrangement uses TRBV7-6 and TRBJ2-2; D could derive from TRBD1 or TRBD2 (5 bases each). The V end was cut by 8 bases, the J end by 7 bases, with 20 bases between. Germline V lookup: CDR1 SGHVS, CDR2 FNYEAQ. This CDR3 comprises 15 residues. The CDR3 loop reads CASRPSGGPYGELFF. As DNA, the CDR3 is TGTGCCAGCCGTCCCTCTGGGGGTCCATACGGGGAGCTGTTTTTT.

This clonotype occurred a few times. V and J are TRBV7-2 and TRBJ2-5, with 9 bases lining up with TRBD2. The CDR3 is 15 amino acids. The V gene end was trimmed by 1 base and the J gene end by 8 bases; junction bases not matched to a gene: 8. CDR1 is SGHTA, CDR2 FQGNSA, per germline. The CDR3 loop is CASSLDKAGGVTQYF. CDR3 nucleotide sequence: TGTGCCAGCAGCTTAGACAAGGCGGGGGGGGTAACCCAGTACTTC. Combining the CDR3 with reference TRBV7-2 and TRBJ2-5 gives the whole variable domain GAGVSQSPSNKVTEKGKDVELRCDPISGHTALYWYRQSLGQGLEFLIYFQGNSAPDKSGLPSDRFSAERTGGSVSTLTIQRTQQEDSAVYLCASSLDKAGGVTQYFGPGTRLLVL.

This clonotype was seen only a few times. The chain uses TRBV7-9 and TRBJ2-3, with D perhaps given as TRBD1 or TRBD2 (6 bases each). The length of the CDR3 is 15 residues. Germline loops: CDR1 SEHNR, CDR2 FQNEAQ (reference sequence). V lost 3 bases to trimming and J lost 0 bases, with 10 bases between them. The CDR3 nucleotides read TGTGCCAGCAGCTTCTCGGGGGCGAGCACAGATACGCAGTATTTT. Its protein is CASSFSGASTDTQYF.

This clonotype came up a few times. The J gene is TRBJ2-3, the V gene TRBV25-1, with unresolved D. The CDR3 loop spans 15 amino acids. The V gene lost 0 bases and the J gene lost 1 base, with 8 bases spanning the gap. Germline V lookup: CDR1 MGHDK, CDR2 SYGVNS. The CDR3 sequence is CASSEYTRGTDTQYF. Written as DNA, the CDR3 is TGTGCCAGCAGTGAATATACCCGGGGCACAGATACGCAGTATTTT. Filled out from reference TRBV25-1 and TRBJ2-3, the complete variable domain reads EADIYQTPRYLVIGTGKKITLECSQTMGHDKMYWYQQDPGMELHLIHYSYGVNSTEKGDLSSESTVSRIRTEHFPLTLESARPSHTSQYLCASSEYTRGTDTQYFGPGTRLTVL.

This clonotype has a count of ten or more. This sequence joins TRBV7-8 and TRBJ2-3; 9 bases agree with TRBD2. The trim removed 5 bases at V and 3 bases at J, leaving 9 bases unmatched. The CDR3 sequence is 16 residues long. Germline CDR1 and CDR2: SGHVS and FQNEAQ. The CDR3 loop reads CASSPRGRGGTDTQYF. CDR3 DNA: TGTGCCAGCAGCCCCCGCGGGCGGGGGGGAACAGATACGCAGTATTTT.

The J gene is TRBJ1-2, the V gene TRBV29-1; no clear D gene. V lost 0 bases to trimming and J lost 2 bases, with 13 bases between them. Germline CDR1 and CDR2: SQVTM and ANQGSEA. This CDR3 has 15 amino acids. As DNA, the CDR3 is TGCAGCGTTGAAGATTTGGCCGGAAAGAACTATGGCTACACCTTC. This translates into CSVEDLAGKNYGYTF.

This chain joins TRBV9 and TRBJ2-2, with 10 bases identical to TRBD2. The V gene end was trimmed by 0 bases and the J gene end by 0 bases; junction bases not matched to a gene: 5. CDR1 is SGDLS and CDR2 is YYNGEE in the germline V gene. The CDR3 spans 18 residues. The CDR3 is CASSVAIAGGPNTGELFF. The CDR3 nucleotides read TGTGCCAGCAGCGTAGCAATAGCGGGGGGTCCGAACACCGGGGAGCTGTTTTTT.

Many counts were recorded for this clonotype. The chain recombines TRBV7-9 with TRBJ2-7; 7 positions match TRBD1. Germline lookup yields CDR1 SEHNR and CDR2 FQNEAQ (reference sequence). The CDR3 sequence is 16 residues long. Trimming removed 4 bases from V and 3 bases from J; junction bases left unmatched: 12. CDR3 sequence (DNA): TGTGCCAGCAGCTCACCAATAGGACAGGTGGGCTACGAGCAGTACTTC. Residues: CASSSPIGQVGYEQYF.

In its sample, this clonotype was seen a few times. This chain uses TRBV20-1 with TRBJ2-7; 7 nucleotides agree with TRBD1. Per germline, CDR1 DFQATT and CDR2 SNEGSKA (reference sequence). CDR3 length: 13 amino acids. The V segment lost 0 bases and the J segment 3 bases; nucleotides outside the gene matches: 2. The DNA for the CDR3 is TGCAGTGCTAGAGACTCAGGGGGCTACGAGCAGTACTTC. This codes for CSARDSGGYEQYF.

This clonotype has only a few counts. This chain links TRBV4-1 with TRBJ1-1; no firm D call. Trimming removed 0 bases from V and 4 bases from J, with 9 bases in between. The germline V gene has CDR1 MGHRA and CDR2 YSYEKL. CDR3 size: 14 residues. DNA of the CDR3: TGCGCCAGCAGCCAAGATGAGGGTCCCACTGAAGCTTTCTTT. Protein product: CASSQDEGPTEAFF.

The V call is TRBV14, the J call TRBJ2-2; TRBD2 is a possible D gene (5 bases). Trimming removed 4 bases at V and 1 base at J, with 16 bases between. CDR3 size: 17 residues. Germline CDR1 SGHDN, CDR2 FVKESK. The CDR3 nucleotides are TGTGCCAGCAGCCTCTCCCGAGGCGGGTTGAACACCGGGGAGCTGTTTTTT. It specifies CASSLSRGGLNTGELFF. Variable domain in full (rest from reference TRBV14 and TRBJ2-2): EAGVTQFPSHSVIEKGQTVTLRCDPISGHDNLYWYRRVMGKEIKFLLHFVKESKQDESGMPNNRFLAERTGGTYSTLKVQPAELEDSGVYFCASSLSRGGLNTGELFFGEGSRLTVL.